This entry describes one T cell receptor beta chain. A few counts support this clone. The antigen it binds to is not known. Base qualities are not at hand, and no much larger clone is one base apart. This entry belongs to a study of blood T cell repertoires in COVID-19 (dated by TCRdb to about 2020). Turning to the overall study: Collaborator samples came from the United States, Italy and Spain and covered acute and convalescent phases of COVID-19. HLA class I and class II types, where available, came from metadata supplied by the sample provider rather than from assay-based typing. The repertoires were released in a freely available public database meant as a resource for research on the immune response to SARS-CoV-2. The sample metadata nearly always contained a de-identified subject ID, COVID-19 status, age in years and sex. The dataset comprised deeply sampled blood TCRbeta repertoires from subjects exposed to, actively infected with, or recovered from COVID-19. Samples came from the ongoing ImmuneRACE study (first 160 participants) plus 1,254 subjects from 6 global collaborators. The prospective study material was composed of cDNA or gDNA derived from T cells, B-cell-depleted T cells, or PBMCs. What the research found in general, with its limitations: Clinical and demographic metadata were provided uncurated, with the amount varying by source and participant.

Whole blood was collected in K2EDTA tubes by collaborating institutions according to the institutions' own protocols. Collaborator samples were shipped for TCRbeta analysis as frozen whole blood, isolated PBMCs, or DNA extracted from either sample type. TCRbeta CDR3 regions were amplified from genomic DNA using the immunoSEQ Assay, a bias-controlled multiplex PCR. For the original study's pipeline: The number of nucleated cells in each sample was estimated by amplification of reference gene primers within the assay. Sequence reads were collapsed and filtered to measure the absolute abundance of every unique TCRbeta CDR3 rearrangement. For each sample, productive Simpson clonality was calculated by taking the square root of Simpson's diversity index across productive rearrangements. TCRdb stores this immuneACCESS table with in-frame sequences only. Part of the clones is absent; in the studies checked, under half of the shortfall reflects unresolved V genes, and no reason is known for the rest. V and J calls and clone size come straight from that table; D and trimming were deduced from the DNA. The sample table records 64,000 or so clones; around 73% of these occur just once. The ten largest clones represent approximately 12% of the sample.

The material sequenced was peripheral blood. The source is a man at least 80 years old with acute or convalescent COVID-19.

For the CDR3, the sequence is CASSERGQGRSTQYF. The DNA sequence follows: TGTGCCAGCAGTGAACGGGGACAGGGACGGTCAACGCAGTATTTT. This receptor chain uses TRBV6-1 and TRBJ2-3; the central 9 bases match TRBD1. Trimming leaves V shorter by 2 bases and J shorter by 9 bases, with the junction holding 9 bases beyond the gene matches. Reading the germline V gene gives CDR1 MNHNS and CDR2 SASEGT. From the cysteine through the phenylalanine, the CDR3 covers 15 amino acids. CDR3 DNA is the only sequence kept; it has 45 bases, read in frame from the first base.